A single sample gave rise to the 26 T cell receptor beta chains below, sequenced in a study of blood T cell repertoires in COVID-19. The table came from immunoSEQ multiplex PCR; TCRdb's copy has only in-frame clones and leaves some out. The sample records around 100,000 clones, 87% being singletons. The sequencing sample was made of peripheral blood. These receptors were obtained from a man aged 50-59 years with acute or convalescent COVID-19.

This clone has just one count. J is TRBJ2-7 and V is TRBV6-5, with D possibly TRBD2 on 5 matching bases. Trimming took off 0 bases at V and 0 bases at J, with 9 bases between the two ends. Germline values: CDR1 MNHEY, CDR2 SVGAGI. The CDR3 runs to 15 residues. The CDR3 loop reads CASSYSGLASYEQYF. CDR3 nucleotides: TGTGCCAGCAGTTACTCAGGACTGGCCTCCTACGAGCAGTACTTC.

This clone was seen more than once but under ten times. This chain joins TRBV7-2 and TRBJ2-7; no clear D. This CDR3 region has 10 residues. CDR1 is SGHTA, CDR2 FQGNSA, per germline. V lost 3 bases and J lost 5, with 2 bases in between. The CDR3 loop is CASSFDEQYF. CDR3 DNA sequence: TGTGCCAGCAGCTTCGACGAGCAGTACTTC. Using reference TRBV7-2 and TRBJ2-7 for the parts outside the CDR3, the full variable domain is GAGVSQSPSNKVTEKGKDVELRCDPISGHTALYWYRQSLGQGLEFLIYFQGNSAPDKSGLPSDRFSAERTGGSVSTLTIQRTQQEDSAVYLCASSFDEQYFGPGTRLTVT.

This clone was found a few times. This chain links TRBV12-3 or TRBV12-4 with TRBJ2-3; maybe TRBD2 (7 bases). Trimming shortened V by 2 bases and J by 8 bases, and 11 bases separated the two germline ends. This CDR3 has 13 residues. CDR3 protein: CASSLRGGGTQYF. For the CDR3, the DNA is TGTGCCAGCAGTTTAAGAGGGGGGGGTACGCAGTATTTT.

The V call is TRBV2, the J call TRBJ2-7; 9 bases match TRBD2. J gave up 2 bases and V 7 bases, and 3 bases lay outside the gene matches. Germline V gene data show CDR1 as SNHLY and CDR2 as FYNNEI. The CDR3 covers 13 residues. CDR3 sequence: CASKAGGPYEQYF. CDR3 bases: TGTGCCAGCAAAGCGGGAGGCCCCTACGAGCAGTACTTC.

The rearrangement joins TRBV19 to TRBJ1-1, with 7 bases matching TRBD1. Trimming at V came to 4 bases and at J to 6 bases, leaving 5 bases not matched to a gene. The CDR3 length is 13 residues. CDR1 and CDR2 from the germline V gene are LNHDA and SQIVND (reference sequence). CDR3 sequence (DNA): TGTGCCAGTAGTACCCAGGGGGTCCCTGAAGCTTTCTTT. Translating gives CASSTQGVPEAFF.

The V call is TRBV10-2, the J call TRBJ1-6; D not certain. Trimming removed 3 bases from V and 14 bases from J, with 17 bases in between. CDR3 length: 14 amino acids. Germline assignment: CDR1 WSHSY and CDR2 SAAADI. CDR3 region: CASSDFTAPSSLHF. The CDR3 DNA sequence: TGCGCCAGCAGTGATTTCACAGCCCCATCCTCCCTCCACTTT.

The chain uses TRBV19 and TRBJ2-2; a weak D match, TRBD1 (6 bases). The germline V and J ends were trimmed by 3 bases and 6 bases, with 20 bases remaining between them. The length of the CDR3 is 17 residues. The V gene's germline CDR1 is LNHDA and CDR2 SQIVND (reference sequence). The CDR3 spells CASSIPPLGAAAGELFF. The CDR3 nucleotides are TGTGCCAGTAGTATCCCCCCGCTGGGGGCAGCCGCCGGGGAGCTGTTTTTT.

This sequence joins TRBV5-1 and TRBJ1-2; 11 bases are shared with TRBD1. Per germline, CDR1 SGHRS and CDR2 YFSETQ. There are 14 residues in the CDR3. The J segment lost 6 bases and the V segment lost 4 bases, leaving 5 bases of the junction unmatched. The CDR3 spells CASSGGQGVHGYTF. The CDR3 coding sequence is TGCGCCAGCAGCGGGGGACAGGGGGTCCATGGCTACACCTTC.

The CDR3 nucleotides read TGTGCCAGCAGCCTGGACAGGGATAATTCACCCCTCCACTTT. Residues: CASSLDRDNSPLHF. This sequence joins TRBV7-9 and TRBJ1-6; TRBD1 matches at 8 bases. The junction had 2 bases not matched to a gene; V was cut back by 5 bases and J by 5 bases. CDR3 length equals 14 residues. Germline V gives CDR1 SEHNR, CDR2 FQNEAQ (reference sequence). Supplemented by reference TRBV7-9 and TRBJ1-6, the full variable domain reads DTGVSQNPRHKITKRGQNVTFRCDPISEHNRLYWYRQTLGQGPEFLTYFQNEAQLEKSRLLSDRFSAERPKGSFSTLEIQRTEQGDSAMYLCASSLDRDNSPLHFGNGTRLTVT.

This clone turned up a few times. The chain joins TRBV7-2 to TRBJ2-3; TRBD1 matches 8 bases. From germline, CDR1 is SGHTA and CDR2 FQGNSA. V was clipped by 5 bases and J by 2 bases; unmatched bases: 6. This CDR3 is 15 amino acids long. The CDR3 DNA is TGTGCCAGCAGCATTGGACAGGGCCCCACAGATACGCAGTATTTT. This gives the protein CASSIGQGPTDTQYF. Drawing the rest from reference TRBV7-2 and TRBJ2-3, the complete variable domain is GAGVSQSPSNKVTEKGKDVELRCDPISGHTALYWYRQSLGQGLEFLIYFQGNSAPDKSGLPSDRFSAERTGGSVSTLTIQRTQQEDSAVYLCASSIGQGPTDTQYFGPGTRLTVL.

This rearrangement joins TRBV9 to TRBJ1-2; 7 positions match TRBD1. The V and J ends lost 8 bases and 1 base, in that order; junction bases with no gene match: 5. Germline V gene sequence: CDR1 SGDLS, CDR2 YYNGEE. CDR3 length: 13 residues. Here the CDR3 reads CASTRDSNYGYTF. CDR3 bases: TGTGCCAGTACCCGGGACAGTAACTATGGCTACACCTTC.

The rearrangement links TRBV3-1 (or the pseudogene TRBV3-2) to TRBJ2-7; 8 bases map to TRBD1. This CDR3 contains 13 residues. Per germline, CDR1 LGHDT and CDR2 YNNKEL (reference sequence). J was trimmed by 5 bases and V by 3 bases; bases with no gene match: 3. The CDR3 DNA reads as TGTGCCAGCAGCCAGGAGACAGGGGACGAGCAGTACTTC. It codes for CASSQETGDEQYF.

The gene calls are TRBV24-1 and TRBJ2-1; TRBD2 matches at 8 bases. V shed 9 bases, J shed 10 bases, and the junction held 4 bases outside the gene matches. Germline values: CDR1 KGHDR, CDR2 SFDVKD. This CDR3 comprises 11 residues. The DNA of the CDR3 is TGTGCCACCGATAGCGGGATAGAGCAGTTCTTC. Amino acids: CATDSGIEQFF.

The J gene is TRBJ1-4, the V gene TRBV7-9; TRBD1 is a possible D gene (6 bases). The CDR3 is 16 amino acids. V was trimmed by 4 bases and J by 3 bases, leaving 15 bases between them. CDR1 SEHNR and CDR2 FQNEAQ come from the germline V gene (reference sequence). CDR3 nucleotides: TGTGCCAGCAGCTCTGGGGCAGGGGCAGCTAATGAAAAACTGTTTTTT. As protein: CASSSGAGAANEKLFF.

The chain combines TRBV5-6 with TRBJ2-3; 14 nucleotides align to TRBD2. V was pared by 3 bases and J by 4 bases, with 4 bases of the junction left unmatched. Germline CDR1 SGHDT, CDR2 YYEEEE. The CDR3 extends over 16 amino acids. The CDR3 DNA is TGTGCCAGCAGCTCCAGGACTAGCGGGAGGCCAGATACGCAGTATTTT. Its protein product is CASSSRTSGRPDTQYF.

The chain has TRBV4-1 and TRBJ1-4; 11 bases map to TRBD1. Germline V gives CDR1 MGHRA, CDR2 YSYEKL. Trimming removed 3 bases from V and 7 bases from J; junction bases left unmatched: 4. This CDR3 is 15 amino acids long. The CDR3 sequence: CASSHPGTGGEKLFF. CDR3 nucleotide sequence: TGCGCCAGCAGCCATCCCGGGACAGGGGGTGAAAAACTGTTTTTT.

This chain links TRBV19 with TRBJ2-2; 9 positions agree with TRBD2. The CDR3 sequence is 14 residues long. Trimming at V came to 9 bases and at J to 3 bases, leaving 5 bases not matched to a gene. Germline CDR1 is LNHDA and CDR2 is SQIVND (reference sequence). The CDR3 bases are TGTGCCAGCCTGACTAGCGGAGACACCGGGGAGCTGTTTTTT. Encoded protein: CASLTSGDTGELFF.

The DNA for the CDR3 is TGTGCCAGCAGTGAACAGACTGGACTAGCGGGGGGCCAAGAGACCCAGTACTTC. Translation gives CASSEQTGLAGGQETQYF. V and J are TRBV25-1 and TRBJ2-5, with TRBD2 matching 14 bases. This CDR3 is 18 amino acids long. Germline V gene sequence: CDR1 MGHDK, CDR2 SYGVNS. Germline trimming cut 2 bases from V and 1 base from J; bases unmatched to any gene: 6.

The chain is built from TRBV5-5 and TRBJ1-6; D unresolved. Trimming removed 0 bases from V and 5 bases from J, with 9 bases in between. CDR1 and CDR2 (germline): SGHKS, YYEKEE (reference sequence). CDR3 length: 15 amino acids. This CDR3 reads CASSLVGQDNSPLHF. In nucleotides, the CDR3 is TGTGCCAGCAGCTTGGTTGGGCAAGATAATTCACCCCTCCACTTT.

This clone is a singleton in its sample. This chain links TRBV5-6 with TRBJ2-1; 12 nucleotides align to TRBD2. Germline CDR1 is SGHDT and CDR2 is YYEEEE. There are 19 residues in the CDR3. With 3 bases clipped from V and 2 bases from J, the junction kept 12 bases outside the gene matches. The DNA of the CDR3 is TGTGCCAGCAGCTCTACCGGGACTAGCGGGCCCCGACCCTACAATGAGCAGTTCTTC. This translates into CASSSTGTSGPRPYNEQFF.

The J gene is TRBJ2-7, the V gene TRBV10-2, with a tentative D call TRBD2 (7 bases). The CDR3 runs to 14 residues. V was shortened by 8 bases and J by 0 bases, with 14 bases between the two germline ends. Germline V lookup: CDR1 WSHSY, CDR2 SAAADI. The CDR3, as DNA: TGCGCCAGCGGGGCGGGGGCAAGCTCCTACGAGCAGTACTTC. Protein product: CASGAGASSYEQYF.

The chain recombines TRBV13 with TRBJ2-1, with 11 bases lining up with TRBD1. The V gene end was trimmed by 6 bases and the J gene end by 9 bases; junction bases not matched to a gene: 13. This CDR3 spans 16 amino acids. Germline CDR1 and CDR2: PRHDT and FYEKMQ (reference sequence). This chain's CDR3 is CASRPQPGQGEGEQFF. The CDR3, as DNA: TGTGCCAGCAGGCCTCAACCGGGACAGGGGGAGGGTGAGCAGTTCTTC.

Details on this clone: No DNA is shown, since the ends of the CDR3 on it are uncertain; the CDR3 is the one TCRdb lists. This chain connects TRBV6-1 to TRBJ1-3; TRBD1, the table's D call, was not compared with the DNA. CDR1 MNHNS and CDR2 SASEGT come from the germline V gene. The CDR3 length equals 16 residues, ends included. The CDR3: CASSALWQSSGNTIYF.

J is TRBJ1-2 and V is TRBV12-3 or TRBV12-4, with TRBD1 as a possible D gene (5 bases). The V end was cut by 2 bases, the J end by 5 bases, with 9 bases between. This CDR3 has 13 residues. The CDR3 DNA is TGTGCCAGCAGTTTACACGGGGGATATGGCTACACCTTC. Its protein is CASSLHGGYGYTF.

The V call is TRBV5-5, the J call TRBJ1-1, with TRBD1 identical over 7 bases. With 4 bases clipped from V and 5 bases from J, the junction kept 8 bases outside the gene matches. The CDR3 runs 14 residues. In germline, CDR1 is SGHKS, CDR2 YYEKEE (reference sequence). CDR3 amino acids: CASSLEGARTEAFF. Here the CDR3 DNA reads TGTGCCAGCAGCCTCGAGGGGGCGAGAACTGAAGCTTTCTTT.

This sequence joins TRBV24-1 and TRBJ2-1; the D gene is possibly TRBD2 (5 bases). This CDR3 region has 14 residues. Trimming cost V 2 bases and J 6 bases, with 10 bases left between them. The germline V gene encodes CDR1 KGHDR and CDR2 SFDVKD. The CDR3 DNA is TGTGCCACCAGTGATTCTACTAGAGGCAATGAGCAGTTCTTC. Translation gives CATSDSTRGNEQFF.